Listed below are T cell receptor beta chains from one sample, sequenced in a study of blood T cell repertoires in COVID-19. This table comes from immunoSEQ multiplex PCR, and its TCRdb copy is limited to in-frame clones, with some not included. The sample lists over 200,000 clones; 81% were seen once. The sample was PBMCs or T cells enriched from blood (not recorded which). These receptors originate from a woman aged 50 to 65 with acute COVID-19. Each CDR3 is given with its conserved first and last residue. The D gene is left open where the match is weak. Some rows mark clone size as missing; the rest say once, few, many or name a class of expanded clone.

>TRBJ1-2|TRBV11-3|once|.
TGTGCCAGCAGTTCTCCGGACGGGGGGCTTAGCTACACCTTC
CASSSPDGGLSYTF
>TRBJ2-1|TRBV6-2/TRBV6-3|.|.
TGTGCCAGCAGTTCGGGCGGGGTACCTTCCTACAATGAGCAGTTCTTC
CASSSGGVPSYNEQFF
>TRBJ2-5|TRBV7-2|.|.
TGTGCCAGCAGCTTATATCGCGGGGACCAAGAGACCCAGTACTTC
CASSLYRGDQETQYF
>TRBJ1-4|TRBV19|.|TRBD1
TGTGCCAGTAGTCAGGACAGGGTAGAAGAAAAACTGTTTTTT
CASSQDRVEEKLFF
>TRBJ2-3|TRBV28|.|.
TGTGCCAGCAGTCCGGGGACAAGGACCACAGATACGCAGTATTTT
CASSPGTRTTDTQYF
>TRBJ2-1|TRBV18|once|TRBD2
TGTGCCAGCTCACTGGCACTAGCGGGGAATTACAATGAGCAGTTCTTC
CASSLALAGNYNEQFF
>TRBJ1-2|TRBV6-2/TRBV6-3|.|.
TGTGCCAGCAGTCCCCCGGGAGGGACCCATGGCTACACCTTC
CASSPPGGTHGYTF
>TRBJ1-2|TRBV6-5|.|.
TGTGCCAGCAACAGCGGGGACTATGGCTACACCTTC
CASNSGDYGYTF
>TRBJ2-2|TRBV6-6|.|TRBD2
TGTGCCAGCAGTCTACAAGGACTAGCGGGGGTGACCGGGGAGCTGTTTTTT
CASSLQGLAGVTGELFF
>TRBJ2-5|TRBV28|.|TRBD1
TGTGCCAGCAGCCTGACGACAGGGGGCCGAACGACCCAGTACTTC
CASSLTTGGRTTQYF
>TRBJ1-6|TRBV5-1|.|.
TGCGCCAGCAGCCAGGTATTTGGTTCACCCCTCCACTTT
CASSQVFGSPLHF
>TRBJ2-5|TRBV2|.|.
TGTGCCAGCAACCTACTAGGCGTCCAAGAGACCCAGTACTTC
CASNLLGVQETQYF
>TRBJ1-2|TRBV2|.|.
TGTGCCAGCCGCATCCTGAGGGATGGCTACACCTTC
CASRILRDGYTF
>TRBJ2-7|TRBV7-2|.|.
TGTGCCAGCAGTAGTGGGGGGAGCTCCTACGAGCAGTACTTC
CASSSGGSSYEQYF
>TRBJ2-3|TRBV6-1|.|.
TGTGCCAGCAGTGAACCGACTAGGTCAGATACGCAGTATTTT
CASSEPTRSDTQYF
>TRBJ2-1|TRBV28|.|.
TGTGCCAGCAGTTTTATCGGAGGGTACTACAATGAGCAGTTCTTC
CASSFIGGYYNEQFF
>TRBJ1-2|TRBV4-3|.|TRBD1
TGCGCCAGCAGCCAAGGGGCGAGGCTGACAGGGGGCCGATCCGACTATGGCTACACCTTC
CASSQGARLTGGRSDYGYTF
>TRBJ2-1|TRBV19|once|TRBD2
TGTGCCAGTAGTACCCAGACTAGCGGGGGGGGTGAGCAGTTCTTC
CASSTQTSGGGEQFF
>TRBJ1-1|TRBV10-1|.|.
TGCGCCAGCAGTGTCCCCAGCCTTAGCAGGGAGGACCCGGACACTGAAGCTTTCTTT
CASSVPSLSREDPDTEAFF
>TRBJ1-6|TRBV28|.|.
TGTGCCAGTCGGGGACAAGACTATTCACCCCTCCACTTT
CASRGQDYSPLHF
>TRBJ2-7|TRBV4-2|.|TRBD2
TGTGCCAGCAGCCAAGCAGCTAGCGGATCCTACGAGCAGTACTTC
CASSQAASGSYEQYF
>TRBJ1-3|TRBV5-1|.|.
TGCGCCAGCAGCTCTGACAGGGGAAACACCATATATTTT
CASSSDRGNTIYF
>TRBJ2-5|TRBV7-2|few|.
TGTGCCAGCAGCTTAGAGGCGGCGGGGTCTACGGCCCAGTACTTC
CASSLEAAGSTAQYF
>TRBJ2-7|TRBV9|once|TRBD2
TGTGCCAGCAGCGTAGGGACTAGCTCAGGAGAGCAGTACTTC
CASSVGTSSGEQYF
>TRBJ1-1|TRBV29-1|.|TRBD1
TGCAGCGTTGTAGGGACAGTATTGAACACTGAAGCTTTCTTT
CSVVGTVLNTEAFF
>TRBJ2-5|TRBV5-1|.|.
TGCGCCAGCAGCTTGATGGCGGGGCAAGAGACCCAGTACTTC
CASSLMAGQETQYF
>TRBJ1-3|TRBV4-3|.|.
TGCGCCAGCAGCCAGGGCAGGGCCTCTGGAAACACCATATATTTT
CASSQGRASGNTIYF
>TRBJ1-5|TRBV3-1/TRBV3-2|.|.
TGTGCCAGCAGCCAAGGACAGACGAGTGTAGGGCCCCAGCATTTT
CASSQGQTSVGPQHF
>TRBJ1-4|TRBV5-4|.|.
TGTGCCAGCAGCCCCGACAGGTGGTCCGAAAAACTGTTTTTT
CASSPDRWSEKLFF
>TRBJ2-7|TRBV5-5|few|TRBD1
TGTGCCAGCAGCTTGGATTGGTGGACAGGGAGTTTC
CASSLDWWTGSF
>TRBJ2-1|TRBV6-2/TRBV6-3|.|TRBD2
TGTGCCAGCAGTTACTCGAGCGGGGGGGCCTATGAGCAGTTCTTC
CASSYSSGGAYEQFF
>TRBJ1-1|TRBV27|few|TRBD1
TGTGCCAGCAGTCCCCTTAGGGGACAGGGATTAACTGAAGCTTTCTTT
CASSPLRGQGLTEAFF
>TRBJ2-3|TRBV27|.|TRBD1
TGTGCCAGCAGGCTCACGGGACAGGGCGCCGCAGATACGCAGTATTTT
CASRLTGQGAADTQYF
>TRBJ1-1|TRBV19|.|.
TGTGCCAGTAGAGTGGGGAGCGGCCTGAACACTGAAGCTTTCTTT
CASRVGSGLNTEAFF
>TRBJ2-7|TRBV7-9|.|TRBD1
TGTGCCAGCAGCGACAGACAGGGAACCTACGAGCAGTACTTC
CASSDRQGTYEQYF
>TRBJ2-4|TRBV7-2|.|.
TGTGCCAGCAGCTTAGCGCGGGGTTTGGGGAACATTCAGTACTTC
CASSLARGLGNIQYF
>TRBJ1-4|TRBV4-1|.|TRBD1
TGCGCCAGCAGCTCCCGGACAGGGGCTGGTGAAAAACTGTTTTTT
CASSSRTGAGEKLFF